One sample yielded the 30 T cell receptor beta chains listed below, sequenced in a study of T cell changes during pregnancy in multiple sclerosis. TCRdb's copy holds only in-frame clones and misses some; the assay was immunoSEQ multiplex PCR. Altogether tens of thousands of clones are present, approximately 86% being singletons, with the ten largest covering under 1.3%. The source was CD4+ T cells from peripheral blood mononuclear cells, collected in the first trimester of pregnancy. These TCRs come from a female donor in good health, enrolled as a control in a pregnancy study.

This clone has only a few counts. V gene TRBV10-3 combines with J gene TRBJ1-2; D ambiguous. The CDR3 loop spans 13 amino acids. Trimming took 5 bases from V and 6 from J, leaving 13 bases between them. Germline V lookup: CDR1 ENHRY, CDR2 SYGVKD. CDR3 bases: TGTGCCATCAGTCTTGGGAGTTCTGATGGCTACACCTTC. Protein product: CAISLGSSDGYTF.

The CDR3 reads CASSAPSGNANYGYTF. In DNA form, the CDR3 reads TGTGCCAGCAGCGCCCCATCAGGTAACGCTAACTATGGCTACACCTTC. This rearrangement joins TRBV9 to TRBJ1-2; D uncertain. The CDR3 contains 16 residues. Germline CDR1 and CDR2: SGDLS and YYNGEE. V lost 3 bases and J lost 0, with 15 bases in between.

The J gene is TRBJ2-7, the V gene TRBV5-6; 12 bases fit TRBD1. Per the germline V gene, CDR1 is SGHDT and CDR2 is YYEEEE. The CDR3 length is 19 residues. J gave up 7 bases and V 2 bases, and 19 bases lay outside the gene matches. This CDR3 reads CASSLIRGTGGAGLKEQYF. For the CDR3, the DNA is TGTGCCAGCAGCTTAATTCGTGGGACAGGGGGCGCAGGGCTGAAGGAGCAGTACTTC.

V and J are TRBV28 and TRBJ2-7; D possibly corresponds to TRBD2 (7 bases). This CDR3 spans 14 amino acids. V lost 10 bases and J 0 bases, leaving 16 bases between the germline ends. The germline CDR1 and CDR2 sequences are MDHEN and SYDVKM. The CDR3 loop is CANRGRESSYEQYF. The CDR3 DNA is TGTGCCAACCGGGGGCGGGAGAGCTCCTACGAGCAGTACTTC.

V gene TRBV5-4 combines with J gene TRBJ2-7; a possible D gene is TRBD1 (5 bases). The CDR3 is made up of 13 amino acids. Trimming cost V 4 bases and J 2 bases, with 10 bases left between them. Germline V CDR1 and CDR2: SGHNT, YYREEE (reference sequence). This CDR3 reads CASSGAGPYEQYF. CDR3 sequence (DNA): TGTGCCAGCAGCGGGGCCGGCCCCTACGAGCAGTACTTC.

This chain joins TRBV5-1 and TRBJ1-1; 12 bases fit TRBD1. V was pared by 4 bases and J by 5 bases, with 6 bases of the junction left unmatched. Germline CDR1 SGHRS, CDR2 YFSETQ. The CDR3 extends over 15 amino acids. In nucleotides, the CDR3 is TGCGCCAGCAGCGAACCGGGACAGGGGGCGACTGAAGCTTTCTTT. This codes for CASSEPGQGATEAFF.

The chain recombines TRBV27 with TRBJ2-7; 7 nucleotides align to TRBD2. The CDR3 extends over 16 amino acids. V was pared by 4 bases and J by 0 bases, with 9 bases of the junction left unmatched. Per germline, CDR1 MNHEY and CDR2 SMNVEV (reference sequence). The CDR3 sequence: CASSSLSGFRSYEQYF. CDR3 nucleotides: TGTGCCAGCAGTTCCCTTAGCGGGTTTCGCTCCTACGAGCAGTACTTC.

The V and J genes are TRBV28 and TRBJ2-5; D might be TRBD1 (5 bases). Trimming removed 5 bases from V and 4 bases from J, with 14 bases in between. From germline, CDR1 is MDHEN and CDR2 SYDVKM. This CDR3 contains 14 residues. The CDR3 loop reads CASSPRTRRETQYF. The CDR3 DNA sequence: TGTGCCAGCAGTCCCCGGACAAGAAGAGAGACCCAGTACTTC.

The CDR3 coding sequence is TGTGCCAGCAGCGTAGTGGGCGAGACCCAGTACTTC. It is translated as CASSVVGETQYF. This chain links TRBV9 with TRBJ2-5; D remains unclear. Germline CDR1 is SGDLS and CDR2 is YYNGEE. The CDR3 loop spans 12 amino acids. V was clipped by 0 bases and J by 5 bases, with 5 bases between them. The variable domain in full, with the rest retrieved from reference TRBV9 and TRBJ2-5, is DSGVTQTPKHLITATGQRVTLRCSPRSGDLSVYWYQQSLDQGLQFLIQYYNGEERAKGNILERFSAQQFPDLHSELNLSSLELGDSALYFCASSVVGETQYFGPGTRLLVL.

The CDR3 region has the DNA TGTGCCTGGAGTGCGTTTGCGGGAGGGCGGACAGATACGCAGTATTTT. This encodes CAWSAFAGGRTDTQYF. The chain links TRBV30 to TRBJ2-3, with 9 nucleotides matching TRBD2. The germline V gene encodes CDR1 GTSNPN and CDR2 SVGIG (reference sequence). V trimming: 1 base; J trimming: 3 bases; junction bases outside the gene matches: 8. This CDR3 region has 16 residues.

The V gene is TRBV28, the J gene TRBJ1-1; 8 bases agree with TRBD1. Germline V gene lookup returns CDR1 MDHEN and CDR2 SYDVKM. The CDR3 runs to 13 residues. Germline trimming cut 5 bases from V and 8 bases from J; bases unmatched to any gene: 7. This CDR3 is CASSPPDRVEAFF. CDR3 nucleotides: TGTGCCAGCAGTCCCCCGGACAGGGTGGAAGCTTTCTTT. The full variable domain, rest sourced from reference TRBV28 and TRBJ1-1, is DVKVTQSSRYLVKRTGEKVFLECVQDMDHENMFWYRQDPGLGLRLIYFSYDVKMKEKGDIPEGYSVSREKKERFSLILESASTNQTSMYLCASSPPDRVEAFFGQGTRLTVV.

The J gene is TRBJ1-6, the V gene TRBV14, with a weak D call TRBD1 (6 bases). Germline lookup yields CDR1 SGHDN and CDR2 FVKESK. The CDR3 sequence is 14 residues long. Trimming removed 6 bases from V and 6 bases from J, with 12 bases in between. Here the CDR3 reads CASRLQGINSPLHF. DNA of the CDR3: TGTGCCAGCAGACTACAGGGAATTAATTCACCCCTCCACTTT.

This chain uses TRBV18 with TRBJ1-1; 7 nucleotides match TRBD1. The CDR3 has 16 amino acids. Unmatched junction bases numbered 12, after V lost 3 bases and J lost 5 bases. The V gene's germline CDR1 is KGHSH and CDR2 LQKENI. The DNA of the CDR3 is TGTGCCAGCTCACCTCAGCTCGGCAGGGGGTTTACTGAAGCTTTCTTT. Residues: CASSPQLGRGFTEAFF.

The gene calls are TRBV2 and TRBJ2-1; 14 bases match TRBD2. Unmatched junction bases numbered 7, after V lost 5 bases and J lost 10 bases. CDR1 SNHLY and CDR2 FYNNEI come from the germline V gene. CDR3 length equals 15 residues. In DNA, the CDR3 is TGTGCCAGCAGTCGACTAGCGGGGGGGCATGGGGAGCAGTTCTTC. The encoded protein is CASSRLAGGHGEQFF.

This sequence joins TRBV10-3 and TRBJ2-2; 13 bases fit TRBD2. CDR3 length equals 15 residues. Germline-derived CDR1 and CDR2 are ENHRY and SYGVKD. V trimming: 4 bases; J trimming: 4 bases; junction bases outside the gene matches: 0. The DNA of the CDR3 is TGTGCCATCAGTGGGACTAGCGGGAGCACCGGGGAGCTGTTTTTT. This encodes CAISGTSGSTGELFF.

The chain carries TRBV11-2 and TRBJ1-1, with D hard to call. The CDR3 totals 12 residues. The V and J ends lost 1 base and 8 bases respectively, with 8 bases between them. Germline lookup yields CDR1 SGHAT and CDR2 FQNNGV. The CDR3 here is CASSLAGEEAFF. CDR3 coding DNA: TGTGCCAGCAGCTTAGCTGGGGAGGAAGCTTTCTTT.

CDR3 amino acids: CASSDSRVGNTIYF. DNA of the CDR3: TGTGCCAGCAGTGACAGCAGGGTCGGAAACACCATATATTTT. The V gene is TRBV6-4, the J gene TRBJ1-3, with a tentative D call TRBD1 (5 bases). V was trimmed by 2 bases and J by 4 bases, leaving 9 bases between them. The CDR3 contains 14 residues. The germline CDR1 and CDR2 sequences are MRHNA and SNTAGT.

The rearrangement links TRBV6-5 to TRBJ1-6; 10 bases are shared with TRBD1. With V trimmed by 7 bases and J by 10 bases, 7 bases remained unmatched. Germline-derived CDR1 and CDR2 are MNHEY and SVGAGI. This CDR3 is built from 14 residues. The CDR3 here is CASTGDRGISPLHF. DNA of the CDR3: TGTGCCAGCACCGGGGACAGGGGAATCTCACCCCTCCACTTT.

This chain joins TRBV6-4 and TRBJ2-2; TRBD1 matches 9 bases. This CDR3 has 15 residues. Germline V lookup: CDR1 MRHNA, CDR2 SNTAGT. Losses at the gene ends were 5 bases for V and 7 bases for J; bases not matched to a gene: 8. CDR3 region: CASSRNRGQSGELFF. The CDR3 nucleotides are TGTGCCAGCAGTCGAAACAGGGGGCAAAGCGGGGAGCTGTTTTTT.

The V gene is TRBV14, the J gene TRBJ1-2, with D perhaps matching TRBD1 (6 bases). Germline assignment: CDR1 SGHDN and CDR2 FVKESK. V lost 0 bases and J lost 8, with 13 bases in between. The CDR3 length is 14 residues. CDR3 amino acids: CASSQELGAIGYTF. CDR3 sequence (DNA): TGTGCCAGCAGCCAAGAGCTGGGGGCAATAGGCTACACCTTC.

This clone is a singleton in its sample. The genes are TRBV25-1 and TRBJ1-5, with 10 bases matching TRBD1. CDR1 MGHDK and CDR2 SYGVNS come from the germline V gene. The CDR3 totals 16 residues. With 5 bases clipped from V and 6 bases from J, the junction kept 10 bases outside the gene matches. The CDR3 nucleotides are TGTGCCAGCAGTCCCGCGGGACAGGGGAGGGCTCAGCCCCAGCATTTT. It encodes CASSPAGQGRAQPQHF.

This chain connects TRBV11-2 to TRBJ1-1; possibly TRBD1 for D (5 bases). The CDR3 spans 13 residues. Germline V gives CDR1 SGHAT, CDR2 FQNNGV. V gave up 4 bases and J gave up 10 bases, with 16 bases separating them. CDR3 sequence: CASSSTGVASAFF. CDR3 coding DNA: TGTGCCAGCAGCTCCACGGGGGTCGCATCAGCTTTCTTT.

This chain connects TRBV2 to TRBJ2-5; D may be TRBD2 (6 bases). The germline V gene has CDR1 SNHLY and CDR2 FYNNEI. Trimming took off 4 bases at V and 4 bases at J, with 16 bases between the two ends. The CDR3 extends over 15 amino acids. DNA for the CDR3: TGTGCCAGCAGTGTCGAGTGGCAGGGAGGAGAGACCCAGTACTTC. Translating it yields CASSVEWQGGETQYF.

This chain links TRBV30 with TRBJ1-2; TRBD1 matches 8 bases. After removal of 4 bases from V and 5 bases from J, the junction contained 6 bases not matched to a gene. Germline V gene lookup returns CDR1 GTSNPN and CDR2 SVGIG (reference sequence). The CDR3 sequence is 13 residues long. CDR3 in amino acids: CAWMAGGHYGYTF. CDR3 in DNA: TGTGCCTGGATGGCAGGGGGCCATTATGGCTACACCTTC.

The chain employs TRBV5-1 and TRBJ2-5; TRBD1 aligns across 10 bases. V dropped 4 bases and J dropped 4; count of bases not matched to a gene: 7. Per germline, CDR1 SGHRS and CDR2 YFSETQ. The CDR3 contains 15 residues. In nucleotides, the CDR3 is TGCGCCAGCAGCCGGACAGGGGGGTTTGGAGAGACCCAGTACTTC. Translating it yields CASSRTGGFGETQYF.

The chain uses TRBV6-5 and TRBJ1-1; TRBD1 is a possible D gene (5 bases). This CDR3 region has 15 residues. Per the germline V gene, CDR1 is MNHEY and CDR2 is SVGAGI. The germline V and J ends were trimmed by 6 bases and 1 base, with 15 bases remaining between them. CDR3 bases: TGTGCCAGCAGGCCCAGGGAAACAGCGAACACTGAAGCTTTCTTT. Translating gives CASRPRETANTEAFF.

V gene TRBV7-9 combines with J gene TRBJ1-1; D is possibly TRBD1 (6 bases). With 1 base removed from V and 6 bases from J, the gap between germline ends came to 21 bases. Per the germline V gene, CDR1 is SEHNR and CDR2 is FQNEAQ (reference sequence). CDR3 length equals 17 residues. CDR3 sequence reads: CASSLEAWTVQVAEAFF. The CDR3 DNA reads as TGTGCCAGCAGCTTAGAAGCGTGGACAGTTCAGGTCGCTGAAGCTTTCTTT.

This sequence joins TRBV5-1 and TRBJ2-7; TRBD1 matches at 10 bases. Germline V gene sequence: CDR1 SGHRS, CDR2 YFSETQ. CDR3 length: 15 amino acids. Unmatched junction bases numbered 10, after V lost 3 bases and J lost 7 bases. The CDR3 region is CASSSAGTGASEQYF. As DNA, the CDR3 is TGCGCCAGCAGCTCTGCCGGGACAGGGGCTAGTGAGCAGTACTTC.

This clone turned up a few times. The chain uses TRBV6-5 and TRBJ1-1, with a weak D call TRBD1 (5 bases). V was cut by 2 bases and J by 0 bases, with 10 bases left in between. CDR1 is MNHEY and CDR2 is SVGAGI in the germline V gene. The CDR3 length is 15 residues. The CDR3 coding sequence is TGTGCCAGCAGTTACGGCAGGGCTGTGAACACTGAAGCTTTCTTT. This codes for CASSYGRAVNTEAFF.

The chain uses TRBV19 and TRBJ1-1; D not certain. Germline CDR1 LNHDA, CDR2 SQIVND (reference sequence). Trimming took off 1 base at V and 3 bases at J, with 15 bases between the two ends. CDR3 size: 16 residues. DNA for the CDR3: TGTGCCAGTAGTATAGCCCGAGGCAGCGGGCACACTGAAGCTTTCTTT. This encodes CASSIARGSGHTEAFF. The full variable domain, completed using reference TRBV19 and TRBJ1-1, is DGGITQSPKYLFRKEGQNVTLSCEQNLNHDAMYWYRQDPGQGLRLIYYSQIVNDFQKGDIAEGYSVSREKKESFPLTVTSAQKNPTAFYLCASSIARGSGHTEAFFGQGTRLTVV.